This entry features one TCR beta chain sequence. Its antigen is as yet unknown. Germline lookup yields CDR1 SEHNR and CDR2 FQNEAQ (reference sequence). This CDR3 comprises 16 residues. V lost 0 bases and J 7 bases, leaving 17 bases between the germline ends. This sample stems from a study of molecular identifiers for immune sequencing clone quantification. Study results and limitations: In naive cells, under 1% of molecules belonged to clones above 20 RNA copies, against over 99% in effector cells.

TCRdb fed the PCR reads into MiXCR, producing one record per CDR3 protein. The table shows 490,000 or so distinct CDR3 sequences, with about 25% occurring only once. Isolation of naive CD8 T cells was achieved by sorting on a CD8+CD4-CCR7+CD45RA+ phenotype. The specimen was naive CD8+ T cells from blood, with Jurkat cell RNA spiked in. As for subset: FACS-sorted CD8+CD4-CCR7+CD45RA+ naive T cells. The chain joins TRBV7-9 to TRBJ2-3, with D perhaps TRBD2 (7 bases). This TCR was sampled from a human donor in good health. Some libraries in this study had Jurkat cell RNA spiked in. CDR3 in DNA: TGTGCCAGCAGCTTAGCGTTGGAGGGGGGGCTAAATACGCAGTATTTT. Its translation is CASSLALEGGLNTQYF.